A single sample gave rise to the 21 T cell receptor beta chains below, sequenced in a study of blood T cell repertoires in COVID-19. Only in-frame clones appear in the TCRdb table, and some are missing; sequencing was by immunoSEQ multiplex PCR. Found here are about 200,000 clones, 65% to 90% of them singletons; the top ten hold about 4.8%. Sequencing was performed on peripheral blood. The receptor set was obtained from a man in his fifties or sixties with acute or convalescent COVID-19.

The rearrangement uses TRBV27 and TRBJ1-2, with a tentative D call TRBD1 (6 bases). CDR1 and CDR2 (germline): MNHEY, SMNVEV (reference sequence). V dropped 5 bases and J dropped 5 bases, with 15 bases sitting between them. This CDR3 region has 14 residues. This CDR3 is CASSAGTSLYGYTF. In DNA, the CDR3 is TGTGCCAGCAGTGCTGGGACATCCCTATATGGCTACACCTTC.

This clone was observed a handful of times. J is TRBJ2-3 and V is TRBV29-1, with 8 bases lining up with TRBD2. The CDR3 runs 14 residues. V dropped 6 bases and J dropped 0; count of bases not matched to a gene: 5. Germline V lookup: CDR1 SQVTM, CDR2 ANQGSEA. The CDR3 nucleotides read TGCAGCGTGGTAGCGGGGTGGAGCACAGATACGCAGTATTTT. Translated, it gives CSVVAGWSTDTQYF.

This clone was recorded only once. The chain employs TRBV5-4 and TRBJ2-5, with 8 nucleotides matching TRBD1. CDR1 SGHNT and CDR2 YYREEE come from the germline V gene (reference sequence). CDR3 size: 13 residues. Unmatched junction bases numbered 1, after V lost 2 bases and J lost 4 bases. CDR3 sequence (DNA): TGTGCCAGCAGCTTAACAGGGGGAGAGACCCAGTACTTC. Its protein product is CASSLTGGETQYF.

The genes are TRBV4-1 and TRBJ1-6; no firm D call. The length of the CDR3 is 14 residues. V was cut by 6 bases and J by 6 bases, with 12 bases left in between. Per germline, CDR1 MGHRA and CDR2 YSYEKL. The CDR3 loop reads CASRGGQLNSPLHF. The CDR3 nucleotides read TGCGCCAGCAGAGGCGGGCAACTTAATTCACCCCTCCACTTT.

This rearrangement joins TRBV7-6 to TRBJ1-3; 11 positions match TRBD1. The CDR3 sequence is 16 residues long. V lost 1 base to trimming and J lost 4 bases; unmatched junction nucleotides: 3. Germline assignment: CDR1 SGHVS and CDR2 FNYEAQ. The CDR3 here is CASSLGTGGTGNTIYF. The CDR3, as DNA: TGTGCCAGCAGCTTAGGGACAGGGGGCACGGGAAACACCATATATTTT.

In its sample, this clone was seen a few times. The chain links TRBV18 to TRBJ2-7, with 12 bases matching TRBD1. The CDR3 sequence is 14 residues long. J lost 8 bases, V lost 6 bases, and 8 bases had no gene match. In germline, CDR1 is KGHSH, CDR2 LQKENI. CDR3 in DNA: TGTGCCAGCTCCCTGGGACAGGGGGCGGACAAGCAGTACTTC. It codes for CASSLGQGADKQYF.

This clone was detected only once. The rearrangement links TRBV2 to TRBJ1-1, with 10 bases identical to TRBD1. The germline V gene encodes CDR1 SNHLY and CDR2 FYNNEI. The CDR3 spans 15 residues. The ends lost 7 bases at V and 0 bases at J; junction bases unmatched: 5. Here the CDR3 reads CASNRQGAVNTEAFF. The CDR3, as DNA: TGTGCCAGCAACCGACAGGGGGCGGTGAACACTGAAGCTTTCTTT.

The chain employs TRBV5-4 and TRBJ2-1, with a tentative D call TRBD2 (6 bases). Germline assignment: CDR1 SGHNT and CDR2 YYREEE (reference sequence). CDR3 length: 15 residues. V lost 4 bases and J 3 bases, leaving 14 bases between the germline ends. CDR3 DNA sequence: TGTGCCAGCAGCCCCGGAGGGCGGGGCTACAATGAGCAGTTCTTC. The encoded protein is CASSPGGRGYNEQFF.

Only a few counts were recorded for this clone. Within the sample, other DNA sequences also encode this same CDR3. V usage is TRBV18 and J usage is TRBJ1-2; 7 nucleotides agree with TRBD1. V was clipped by 3 bases and J by 3 bases; unmatched bases: 4. The CDR3 has 14 residues. Germline V gene sequence: CDR1 KGHSH, CDR2 LQKENI. CDR3 sequence (DNA): TGTGCCAGCTCACCCACAGGGGCTGACTATGGCTACACCTTC. This gives the protein CASSPTGADYGYTF.

This clone appeared once. The chain joins TRBV11-2 to TRBJ1-6, with a weak D call TRBD1 (6 bases). CDR1 is SGHAT and CDR2 is FQNNGV in the germline V gene. The CDR3 runs to 15 residues. V dropped 1 base and J dropped 12 bases, with 16 bases sitting between them. CDR3 sequence reads: CASSLVFQGPGPLHF. In DNA, the CDR3 is TGTGCCAGCAGCTTAGTTTTTCAGGGGCCGGGACCCCTCCACTTT.

The rearrangement joins TRBV27 to TRBJ1-5; possibly TRBD1 for D (6 bases). In germline, CDR1 is MNHEY, CDR2 SMNVEV (reference sequence). With 2 bases removed from V and 3 bases from J, the gap between germline ends came to 14 bases. The CDR3 runs 16 residues. DNA of the CDR3: TGTGCCAGCAGTTTAAAGCCCACAGGGTACAATCAGCCCCAGCATTTT. Its protein product is CASSLKPTGYNQPQHF.

The J gene is TRBJ2-3, the V gene TRBV7-2; 8 bases are shared with TRBD1. The trim removed 3 bases at V and 8 bases at J, leaving 7 bases unmatched. The CDR3 is 14 amino acids. CDR1 SGHTA and CDR2 FQGNSA come from the germline V gene. The CDR3 nucleotides read TGTGCCAGCAGCTTCGACGGACAGGGTGGTACGCAGTATTTT. It translates to CASSFDGQGGTQYF.

This rearrangement joins TRBV5-1 to TRBJ2-3, with D tentatively TRBD1 (5 bases). Germline V lookup: CDR1 SGHRS, CDR2 YFSETQ. The CDR3 spans 12 residues. V lost 7 bases and J lost 3, with 9 bases in between. The CDR3 DNA is TGCGCCAGCGCTACAGGTACAGATACGCAGTATTTT. As protein: CASATGTDTQYF.

The rearrangement links TRBV6-2 or TRBV6-3 to TRBJ1-1, with D unresolved. The germline gives CDR1 MNHEY, CDR2 SVGEGT. This CDR3 has 14 amino acids. V was pared by 4 bases and J by 3 bases, with 12 bases between. The CDR3, as DNA: TGTGCCAGCAGTTTCGGCGGAGGGTACACTGAAGCTTTCTTT. It is translated as CASSFGGGYTEAFF.

V and J are TRBV6-5 and TRBJ1-1; 8 positions match TRBD1. With V trimmed by 8 bases and J by 1 base, 3 bases remained unmatched. This CDR3 has 13 amino acids. From germline, CDR1 is MNHEY and CDR2 SVGAGI. The CDR3 loop reads CASGDRSNTEAFF. CDR3 nucleotide sequence: TGTGCCAGCGGGGACAGGTCGAACACTGAAGCTTTCTTT.

The J gene is TRBJ2-1, the V gene TRBV7-6, with 10 bases identical to TRBD1. From germline, CDR1 is SGHVS and CDR2 FNYEAQ. Losses at the gene ends were 5 bases for V and 4 bases for J; bases not matched to a gene: 11. The CDR3 is made up of 17 amino acids. DNA of the CDR3: TGTGCCAGCAGCCCTACTCTGGACAGGGGGAGTTACAATGAGCAGTTCTTC. Amino acids: CASSPTLDRGSYNEQFF.

The rearrangement links TRBV5-1 to TRBJ1-2; a possible D gene is TRBD1 (6 bases). CDR1 and CDR2 (germline): SGHRS, YFSETQ. The CDR3 is 14 residues long. Trimming left V 3 bases short and J 7 bases short, with 16 bases between. The CDR3 here is CASSSNGGGFGYTF. The DNA for the CDR3 is TGCGCCAGCAGCTCCAATGGGGGGGGCTTTGGCTACACCTTC.

This clone has a single count. The chain combines TRBV6-1 with TRBJ2-2, with a tentative D call TRBD2 (5 bases). The germline V gene has CDR1 MNHNS and CDR2 SASEGT. Trimming removed 2 bases from V and 6 bases from J, with 16 bases in between. This CDR3 spans 16 amino acids. The CDR3 sequence: CASSERRRLGAGELFF. CDR3 DNA: TGTGCCAGCAGTGAACGAAGGAGGCTCGGGGCCGGGGAGCTGTTTTTT.

The chain couples TRBV29-1 to TRBJ1-2; D perhaps matches TRBD1 (5 bases). Trimming shortened V by 7 bases and J by 2 bases, and 14 bases separated the two germline ends. There are 13 residues in the CDR3. In germline, CDR1 is SQVTM, CDR2 ANQGSEA. CDR3 region: CSASPTENYGYTF. CDR3 DNA sequence: TGCAGCGCCTCCCCGACAGAAAACTATGGCTACACCTTC.

This CDR3 reads CASSYSVVQETQYF. In nucleotides, the CDR3 is TGTGCCAGCAGTTATTCGGTGGTCCAAGAGACCCAGTACTTC. The chain is built from TRBV6-5 and TRBJ2-5; D call uncertain. The CDR3 is 14 amino acids. V lost 3 bases and J lost 1, with 9 bases in between. Per the germline V gene, CDR1 is MNHEY and CDR2 is SVGAGI.

The genes are TRBV19 and TRBJ2-7, with unresolved D. V was cut by 7 bases and J by 4 bases, with 17 bases left in between. The CDR3 spans 14 residues. Germline V CDR1 and CDR2: LNHDA, SQIVND (reference sequence). Here the CDR3 DNA reads TGTGCCAGTACCACTTACCCCCCTCGATACGAGCAGTACTTC. This gives the protein CASTTYPPRYEQYF.